These T cell receptor beta chains were read from a single sample in a study of blood T cell repertoires in COVID-19. Generated by immunoSEQ multiplex PCR, the TCRdb table keeps only in-frame clones and is missing some. This table has 150,000 to 200,000 clones, about 85% appearing once. Material: PBMCs or T cells enriched from blood (not recorded which). The receptors were sampled from a woman between 50 and 59 years old who had recovered from COVID-19. Each CDR3 is given with its conserved first and last residue. The D gene is left open where the match is weak. Rows give clone size only sometimes, using once, few, many, or a class for an expanded clone.

j_call v_call clone_size d_call cdr3_aa cdr3_nt
TRBJ1-5 TRBV6-5 NA TRBD1 CASSWGQGNQPQHF TGTGCCAGCAGTTGGGGACAGGGGAATCAGCCCCAGCATTTT
TRBJ2-6 TRBV2 NA TRBD1 CASSEITGGLGANVLTF TGTGCCAGCAGTGAAATCACAGGGGGCCTTGGGGCCAACGTCCTGACTTTC
TRBJ2-6 TRBV24-1 NA TRBD2 CATSEAGGANVLTF TGTGCCACCAGTGAAGCGGGGGGGGCCAACGTCCTGACTTTC
TRBJ1-5 TRBV19 NA TRBD1 CASSIRTGNQPQHF TGTGCCAGTAGTATAAGGACAGGGAATCAGCCCCAGCATTTT
TRBJ2-5 TRBV7-9 NA NA CASSLAGTQETQYF TGTGCCAGCAGCTTAGCGGGGACACAAGAGACCCAGTACTTC
TRBJ2-2 TRBV19 once TRBD2 CASSFTGGRVGELFF TGTGCCAGTAGTTTCACGGGGGGGCGTGTCGGGGAGCTGTTTTTT
TRBJ2-5 TRBV9 NA TRBD2 CASSVGGLAGGETQYF TGTGCCAGCAGCGTAGGGGGACTAGCGGGTGGGGAGACCCAGTACTTC
TRBJ1-4 TRBV5-5 NA TRBD1 CASSFRQGAGGEKLFF TGTGCCAGCAGCTTCCGGCAGGGGGCGGGTGGTGAAAAACTGTTTTTT
TRBJ2-2 TRBV7-9 NA NA CAGGYLQNGELFF TGTGCCGGCGGTTATTTACAAAACGGGGAGCTGTTTTTT
TRBJ2-2 TRBV5-4 once NA CASSNSGSFTGELFF TGTGCCAGCAGCAACAGCGGGTCCTTCACCGGGGAGCTGTTTTTT
TRBJ2-2 TRBV7-2 NA TRBD2 CASSPLRGGSGELFF TGTGCCAGCAGCCCGCTTCGGGGGGGCAGCGGGGAGCTGTTTTTT
TRBJ1-5 TRBV7-3 NA NA CASSIGGQPQHF TGTGCCAGCAGCATCGGGGGTCAGCCCCAGCATTTT
TRBJ1-3 TRBV3-1/TRBV3-2 NA NA CASSRWPALEPSGNTIYF TGTGCCAGCAGCCGCTGGCCAGCCCTAGAACCCTCTGGAAACACCATATATTTT
TRBJ1-4 TRBV29-1 NA NA CSVSAGADEKLFF TGCAGCGTTTCAGCAGGGGCGGATGAAAAACTGTTTTTT
TRBJ2-7 TRBV7-2 NA TRBD2 CASSRTSGSSYEQYF TGTGCCAGCAGCAGAACTAGCGGGAGCTCCTACGAGCAGTACTTC
TRBJ1-5 TRBV4-1 once NA CASSAGDYQPQHF TGCGCCAGCAGCGCTGGAGATTATCAGCCCCAGCATTTT
TRBJ1-2 TRBV21-1 NA NA CASSKALGRGYGYTF TGTGCCAGCAGCAAAGCGCTGGGTAGGGGCTATGGCTACACCTTC
TRBJ2-3 TRBV3-1/TRBV3-2 NA TRBD2 CASSRGLAGARNTQYF TGTGCCAGCAGCAGGGGACTAGCGGGGGCAAGAAATACGCAGTATTTT
TRBJ2-7 TRBV7-8 NA TRBD1 CASSTGTAYEQYF TGTGCCAGCAGCACCGGGACAGCCTACGAGCAGTACTTC
TRBJ2-7 TRBV6-1 NA NA CASSDRISGSYEQYF TGTGCCAGCAGTGACCGCATATCGGGCTCCTACGAGCAGTACTTC
TRBJ2-5 TRBV3-1/TRBV3-2 NA NA CASSNRGGETQYF TGTGCCAGCAGCAACAGGGGGGGGGAGACCCAGTACTTC
TRBJ2-1 TRBV28 NA TRBD2 CASSLGGSAYNEQFF TGTGCCAGCAGTTTGGGCGGGAGCGCCTACAATGAGCAGTTCTTC
TRBJ1-6 TRBV9 NA NA CASSVGPDSPLHF TGTGCCAGCAGCGTAGGTCCCGATTCACCCCTCCACTTT